This TCR beta chain derives from a study of T-cell memory formation after mild COVID-19. The CDR3 has 15 amino acids. Germline-derived CDR1 and CDR2 are MNHEY and SMNVEV (reference sequence). With 6 bases clipped from V and 3 bases from J, the junction kept 9 bases outside the gene matches. 5'RACE primed at constant segments yielded TCR alpha and TCR beta cDNA libraries bearing sample barcodes and UMIs. TCRdb passed the 5' RACE reads through MiXCR, listing each CDR3 protein once. The data show a few hundred thousand distinct CDR3 sequences, approximately 10% seen once. Study-wide findings and caveats: Cross-reactive memory appears to have joined, as suggested by some responding clones showing up in pre-infection memory. Mainly in CM and EM were contracting CD4+ clones; CD8+ were in EMRA. Balance between CD4 and CD8 was seen in clones contracting day 15 to 85, and a CD4+ lean was seen in later expanders.

In the case of this clonotype: Its antigen is unknown.

Sequencing was done on a sample of PBMCs or a T cell subset sorted from them (not recorded which). The chain recombines TRBV27 with TRBJ2-7, with 9 bases aligning to TRBD2. This TCR was sampled from a young man who had mild COVID-19 (a few samples of this study predate the infection). Cell type and time point are not known. The CDR3 DNA reads as TGTGCCAGCAGCCTCGATAGCGGGGGTCTCTACGAGCAGTACTTC. This translates into CASSLDSGGLYEQYF.